Detailed here is one TCR beta chain. Its matching antigen is unknown. The CDR3 spans 16 residues. Germline CDR1 reads SGHTA; CDR2 reads FQGNSA. The V and J ends lost 3 bases and 7 bases, in that order; junction bases with no gene match: 12. This sample was taken from a study of blood T cells in healthy people across ages. Findings of the study overall: Naive and antigen-experienced cells could not be conclusively compared, given unsorted PBMCs. Observed TCR beta diversity per million T cells went down as age went up. This fall followed a roughly linear course with age.

Donors were systemically healthy Caucasian individuals from Russia aged roughly 6 to 90 years. A second PCR, run for roughly 6 to 11 cycles, used a sample-barcoded 5' primer plus a J-beta primer mix. A single record per CDR3 protein comes from TCRdb applying MiXCR to the 5' RACE reads. Of approximately 810,000 distinct CDR3 sequences in the sample, around 28% were seen once. The specimen was blood. The source is an elderly woman in good health. The gene calls are TRBV7-2 and TRBJ2-7; TRBD1 matches at 10 bases. CDR3 residues: CASSLGGTGASWEQYF. The CDR3 coding sequence is TGTGCCAGCAGCTTGGGGGGGACAGGGGCCTCCTGGGAGCAGTACTTC.